A selection of T cell receptor beta chains follows, all from one sample in a study of cytomegalovirus exposure and HLA in healthy donors. Using immunoSEQ multiplex PCR, the repertoire was profiled, and TCRdb retains in-frame clones only, with some absent. The sample gives 120,000 or so clones, about 76% of which show up once; around 30% is in the top ten. Sequenced input: PBMCs. These receptors were obtained from a man aged 55 to 70 in good health and CMV-seropositive. Both conserved end residues are part of each CDR3. A D gene is named only where the DNA matches it firmly. Size tells how often a clone was seen (once, few, many) or the class of an expanded clone, and some rows leave it out.

V gene: TRBV29-1; D gene: .; clone size: .; J gene: TRBJ2-1; CDR3 DNA: TGCAGCTCTGGGGACACCGCCAATGAGCAGTTCTTC; CDR3 protein: CSSGDTANEQFF
V gene: TRBV30; D gene: .; clone size: .; J gene: TRBJ1-2; CDR3 DNA: TGTGCCTGGAGTGGGGAGTCTGGGGGCTACACCTTC; CDR3 protein: CAWSGESGGYTF
V gene: TRBV9; D gene: TRBD2; clone size: few; J gene: TRBJ2-1; CDR3 DNA: TGTGCCAGCAGCCCCCCCCGACTAGCGTCTAGAGACAATGAGCAGTTCTTC; CDR3 protein: CASSPPRLASRDNEQFF
V gene: TRBV7-2; D gene: TRBD1; clone size: .; J gene: TRBJ1-1; CDR3 DNA: TGTGCCAGCAGCTTAGCGCAGGGGGCGCGGACTGAAGCTTTCTTT; CDR3 protein: CASSLAQGARTEAFF
V gene: TRBV7-6; D gene: TRBD2; clone size: .; J gene: TRBJ2-2; CDR3 DNA: TGTGCCAGCAGCTTAGAGGGAGGGTCCACCGGGGAGCTGTTTTTT; CDR3 protein: CASSLEGGSTGELFF
V gene: TRBV28; D gene: .; clone size: few; J gene: TRBJ2-5; CDR3 DNA: TGTGCCAGCAGGGGCGCGGGCCAAGAGACCCAGTACTTC; CDR3 protein: CASRGAGQETQYF
V gene: TRBV5-1; D gene: .; clone size: .; J gene: TRBJ1-1; CDR3 DNA: TGCGCCAGCCTTCCTGTACCCGAGGCTGAAGCTTTCTTT; CDR3 protein: CASLPVPEAEAFF
V gene: TRBV28; D gene: .; clone size: .; J gene: TRBJ1-2; CDR3 DNA: TGTGCCAGCAGTTTAGAGGGTGGCTACACCTTC; CDR3 protein: CASSLEGGYTF
V gene: TRBV5-6; D gene: .; clone size: .; J gene: TRBJ2-5; CDR3 DNA: TGTGCCAGCAGCTTGGTTAACAGGGTGGAGACCCAGTACTTC; CDR3 protein: CASSLVNRVETQYF
V gene: TRBV7-9; D gene: .; clone size: .; J gene: TRBJ1-2; CDR3 DNA: TGTGCCAGCAGCCCAGATAACTATGGCTACACCTTC; CDR3 protein: CASSPDNYGYTF
V gene: TRBV15; D gene: .; clone size: .; J gene: TRBJ1-1; CDR3 DNA: TGTGCCACCACCGCGGACACGAACACTGAAGCTTTCTTT; CDR3 protein: CATTADTNTEAFF
V gene: TRBV28; D gene: TRBD1; clone size: .; J gene: TRBJ1-2; CDR3 DNA: TGTGCCAGCAGTTTTGGGACAGGATCGGTTGGCTACACCTTC; CDR3 protein: CASSFGTGSVGYTF
V gene: TRBV6-1; D gene: TRBD1; clone size: few; J gene: TRBJ1-1; CDR3 DNA: TGTGCCAGCAGCGCGGACAGGAGGACTGAAGCTTTCTTT; CDR3 protein: CASSADRRTEAFF
V gene: TRBV5-1; D gene: TRBD2; clone size: once; J gene: TRBJ2-3; CDR3 DNA: TGCGCCAGCAGCCCTAATAAGGGAGCGGGAGGGCCGGCAGATACGCAGTATTTT; CDR3 protein: CASSPNKGAGGPADTQYF
V gene: TRBV6-1; D gene: .; clone size: few; J gene: TRBJ2-3; CDR3 DNA: TGTGCCAGCAGACCCGGGACTCCCACAGATACGCAGTATTTT; CDR3 protein: CASRPGTPTDTQYF
V gene: TRBV30; D gene: .; clone size: .; J gene: TRBJ1-1; CDR3 DNA: TGTGCCTGGTCGCCCTGGGGGGTAGGCACTGAAGCTTTCTTT; CDR3 protein: CAWSPWGVGTEAFF
V gene: TRBV5-1; D gene: .; clone size: .; J gene: TRBJ1-4; CDR3 DNA: TGCGCCAGCAGCCGGCAGGGTAATGAAAAACTGTTTTTT; CDR3 protein: CASSRQGNEKLFF
V gene: TRBV6-1; D gene: TRBD1; clone size: few; J gene: TRBJ2-1; CDR3 DNA: TGTGCCAGCAAAAGAAGGGGGGACAGGGACAATGAGCAGTTCTTC; CDR3 protein: CASKRRGDRDNEQFF
V gene: TRBV5-1; D gene: TRBD1; clone size: .; J gene: TRBJ2-7; CDR3 DNA: TGCGCCAGCAGCTTTACAGGGGCTAACTCCTACGAGCAGTACTTC; CDR3 protein: CASSFTGANSYEQYF
V gene: TRBV25-1; D gene: .; clone size: .; J gene: TRBJ2-7; CDR3 DNA: TGTGCCAGCAGTGAATCCGGACTAAAACACGAGCAGTACTTC; CDR3 protein: CASSESGLKHEQYF
V gene: TRBV6-5; D gene: .; clone size: .; J gene: TRBJ1-1; CDR3 DNA: TGTGCCAGCAGTTTTCCAGAATTGAACACTGAAGCTTTCTTT; CDR3 protein: CASSFPELNTEAFF
V gene: TRBV7-6; D gene: TRBD2; clone size: .; J gene: TRBJ2-1; CDR3 DNA: TGTGCCAGCCGGTCTAGCGGGAGTGGGGAGCAGTTCTTC; CDR3 protein: CASRSSGSGEQFF
V gene: TRBV5-4; D gene: TRBD2; clone size: .; J gene: TRBJ2-7; CDR3 DNA: TGTGCCAGCAGCCCCGGACTAGCCGGGACCACCTACGAGCAGTACTTC; CDR3 protein: CASSPGLAGTTYEQYF
V gene: TRBV19; D gene: .; clone size: .; J gene: TRBJ1-2; CDR3 DNA: TGTGCCAGTAGTGAGGCGGGTCCCCCCGTCTATGGCTACACCTTC; CDR3 protein: CASSEAGPPVYGYTF
V gene: TRBV7-9; D gene: .; clone size: .; J gene: TRBJ2-7; CDR3 DNA: TGTGCCAGCAGCTCCAATCAATACGAGCAGTACTTC; CDR3 protein: CASSSNQYEQYF
V gene: TRBV5-1; D gene: TRBD1; clone size: .; J gene: TRBJ2-3; CDR3 DNA: TGCGCCAGCAGCCCCGGACAGGGGACAGATACGCAGTATTTT; CDR3 protein: CASSPGQGTDTQYF
V gene: TRBV27; D gene: TRBD1; clone size: .; J gene: TRBJ2-7; CDR3 DNA: TGTGCCAGCAGTTTATTCCAGGGGGCTATCTACGAGCAGTACTTC; CDR3 protein: CASSLFQGAIYEQYF
V gene: TRBV5-8; D gene: TRBD1; clone size: .; J gene: TRBJ2-2; CDR3 DNA: TGTGCCAGCAGCTTGAAAGGGGGCGTAAACGGGGAGCTGTTTTTT; CDR3 protein: CASSLKGGVNGELFF
V gene: TRBV5-5; D gene: TRBD1; clone size: .; J gene: TRBJ2-1; CDR3 DNA: TGTGCCAGCAGCCGGACAGGGCCCAGCAATGAGCAGTTCTTC; CDR3 protein: CASSRTGPSNEQFF
V gene: TRBV5-1; D gene: TRBD1; clone size: .; J gene: TRBJ1-1; CDR3 DNA: TGCGCCAGCAGCAGGGACAGGGTCACTGAAGCTTTCTTT; CDR3 protein: CASSRDRVTEAFF
V gene: TRBV6-1; D gene: .; clone size: .; J gene: TRBJ2-1; CDR3 DNA: TGTGCCAGCAGGACAATTCTGAATGAGCAGTTCTTC; CDR3 protein: CASRTILNEQFF
V gene: TRBV5-6; D gene: .; clone size: .; J gene: TRBJ1-3; CDR3 DNA: TGTGCCAGCAGCTTGGCCGCGGTTTCTGGAAACACCATATATTTT; CDR3 protein: CASSLAAVSGNTIYF
V gene: TRBV5-4; D gene: TRBD1; clone size: .; J gene: TRBJ2-2; CDR3 DNA: TGTGCCAGCAGCCCTACCGGACAGGGTTCCACCGGGGAGCTGTTTTTT; CDR3 protein: CASSPTGQGSTGELFF
V gene: TRBV5-4; D gene: TRBD2; clone size: .; J gene: TRBJ2-3; CDR3 DNA: TGTGCCAGCAGCTTGGCTAGCGGGCGCACAGATACGCAGTATTTT; CDR3 protein: CASSLASGRTDTQYF
V gene: TRBV5-1; D gene: TRBD1; clone size: .; J gene: TRBJ1-4; CDR3 DNA: TGCGCCAGCAGCTTGGATGTAGGCAGGGGGCCAAGAAAACTGTTTTTT; CDR3 protein: CASSLDVGRGPRKLFF
V gene: TRBV9; D gene: .; clone size: once; J gene: TRBJ2-5; CDR3 DNA: TGTGCCAGCAGCGTTACGCGGGGTGGCGAGACCCAGTACTTC; CDR3 protein: CASSVTRGGETQYF
V gene: TRBV7-9; D gene: TRBD1; clone size: .; J gene: TRBJ2-3; CDR3 DNA: TGTGCCAGCACCTACAGGGGAATCACAGATACGCAGTATTTT; CDR3 protein: CASTYRGITDTQYF
V gene: TRBV9; D gene: .; clone size: .; J gene: TRBJ1-3; CDR3 DNA: TGTGCCAGCAGCGTAGCTCCCCTCCGGTCTGGAAACACCATATATTTT; CDR3 protein: CASSVAPLRSGNTIYF
V gene: TRBV2; D gene: TRBD1; clone size: .; J gene: TRBJ1-2; CDR3 DNA: TGTGCCAGCAGTCCGGGACAGGCGTACTATGGCTACACCTTC; CDR3 protein: CASSPGQAYYGYTF
V gene: TRBV2; D gene: .; clone size: .; J gene: TRBJ2-7; CDR3 DNA: TGTGCCAGCAGCACAGGACCCTTTATACCTAAGGAGCAGTACTTC; CDR3 protein: CASSTGPFIPKEQYF
V gene: TRBV5-8; D gene: TRBD1; clone size: .; J gene: TRBJ2-7; CDR3 DNA: TGTGCCAGCAGCAAATACCGGACAGGGAACGAGCAGTACTTC; CDR3 protein: CASSKYRTGNEQYF
V gene: TRBV27; D gene: .; clone size: few; J gene: TRBJ1-2; CDR3 DNA: TGTGCCAGCAGTCTCCGTTCTAACTATGGCTACACCTTC; CDR3 protein: CASSLRSNYGYTF
V gene: TRBV10-3; D gene: .; clone size: .; J gene: TRBJ1-1; CDR3 DNA: TGTGCCATCAAGCGCTTGGGGAACACTGAAGCTTTCTTT; CDR3 protein: CAIKRLGNTEAFF
V gene: TRBV4-1; D gene: .; clone size: .; J gene: TRBJ1-1; CDR3 DNA: TGCGCCAGCAGCCAGGATAGCAGAGGTGTCACTGAAGCTTTCTTT; CDR3 protein: CASSQDSRGVTEAFF
V gene: TRBV5-1; D gene: .; clone size: .; J gene: TRBJ1-1; CDR3 DNA: TGCGCCAGCAGCTGGGCCCGTCTTGACAACACTGAAGCTTTCTTT; CDR3 protein: CASSWARLDNTEAFF
V gene: TRBV27; D gene: TRBD1; clone size: once; J gene: TRBJ2-5; CDR3 DNA: TGTGCCAGCAGTTTATCTGGGACAGGAGATGAGACCCAGTACTTC; CDR3 protein: CASSLSGTGDETQYF
V gene: TRBV6-1; D gene: .; clone size: .; J gene: TRBJ1-5; CDR3 DNA: TGTGCCAGCAAATTCAGATATCCTGATCAGCCCCAGCATTTT; CDR3 protein: CASKFRYPDQPQHF
V gene: TRBV5-6; D gene: TRBD1; clone size: .; J gene: TRBJ2-6; CDR3 DNA: TGTGCCAGCAGCTCCGGGACAGGGACTGGGGCCAACGTCCTGACTTTC; CDR3 protein: CASSSGTGTGANVLTF
V gene: TRBV7-8; D gene: TRBD1; clone size: .; J gene: TRBJ1-2; CDR3 DNA: TGTGCCAGCAGCACGTCCGGGACAGCTCGCGGAGGGTATGGCTACACCTTC; CDR3 protein: CASSTSGTARGGYGYTF
V gene: TRBV4-1; D gene: .; clone size: .; J gene: TRBJ2-2; CDR3 DNA: TGCGCCAGCAGCCAAGAAAGCCGCTCCGCCGGGGAGCTGTTTTTT; CDR3 protein: CASSQESRSAGELFF
V gene: TRBV11-2; D gene: TRBD1; clone size: .; J gene: TRBJ1-1; CDR3 DNA: TGTGCCAGCAGCTCCTTCGCCGGGACAGGAGGCGTCAGAGCTGAAGCTTTCTTT; CDR3 protein: CASSSFAGTGGVRAEAFF
V gene: TRBV19; D gene: TRBD2; clone size: .; J gene: TRBJ2-7; CDR3 DNA: TGTGCCAGTCACCGGGGTAGTAGCGGGAGTACCTACGAGCAGTACTTC; CDR3 protein: CASHRGSSGSTYEQYF
V gene: TRBV7-5; D gene: .; clone size: .; J gene: TRBJ1-2; CDR3 DNA: TGTGTCAGACCCAGCGCGGGGGCCATGAACTCGGGGGGCTACACCTTC; CDR3 protein: CVRPSAGAMNSGGYTF
V gene: TRBV9; D gene: TRBD1; clone size: .; J gene: TRBJ1-2; CDR3 DNA: TGTGCCAGCAGCGTAGCTTGGGACAGGGGGCCCTATGGCTACACCTTC; CDR3 protein: CASSVAWDRGPYGYTF